Listed below are T cell receptor beta chains from one sample, sequenced in a study of response to subunit inactivated influenza vaccine. Each CDR3 protein gets one entry after TCRdb re-called the RT-PCR reads with MiXCR. The sample contains roughly 790,000 distinct CDR3 sequences, around 20% of which appear only once. Sequenced here: PBMCs from blood, sampled around 5 days after vaccination. The source is a man aged 45-65 years who received an inactivated influenza vaccine. Each CDR3 is given with its conserved first and last residue. D genes are given only for firm matches. Clone size appears in some rows only: once, few, many, or a class for an expanded clone.

clone_size | j_call | d_call | v_call | cdr3_nt | cdr3_aa
few | TRBJ1-2 | . | TRBV5-1 | TGCGCCAGCAGCTTGTCGGTGGGGCTTAACTATGGCTACACCTTC | CASSLSVGLNYGYTF
. | TRBJ1-4 | TRBD1 | TRBV20-1 | TGCAGTGCCGCGCCGGACAGGACGAGTGAAAAACTGTTTTTT | CSAAPDRTSEKLFF
. | TRBJ2-1 | . | TRBV7-2 | TGTGCCAGCAGCTTAACTAACTACAATGAGCAGTTCTTC | CASSLTNYNEQFF
few | TRBJ1-1 | . | TRBV5-1 | TGCGCCAGCAGCTATGTCGGCATTGAACAGGGGAACACTGAAGCTTTCTTT | CASSYVGIEQGNTEAFF
. | TRBJ2-3 | . | TRBV28 | TGTGCCAGCAGTCTTGAGAAAGCGGGCTCTAGGACGCAGTATTTT | CASSLEKAGSRTQYF
. | TRBJ1-3 | . | TRBV9 | TGTGCCAGCAGCGTAGGCCCTCCGACTAACTCTGGAAACACCATATATTTT | CASSVGPPTNSGNTIYF
. | TRBJ2-7 | . | TRBV7-8 | TGTGCCAGCAGCTTTGGCAGCTGGACGCAGCAGTACTTC | CASSFGSWTQQYF
. | TRBJ2-7 | . | TRBV28 | TGTGCCAGCAGTCCGACACACGAGCAGTACTTC | CASSPTHEQYF
few | TRBJ2-7 | . | TRBV7-2 | TGTGCCAGCAGCTTAGGAGCTAGCCAATACTACGAGCAGTACTTC | CASSLGASQYYEQYF
. | TRBJ2-5 | . | TRBV4-2 | TGTGCCAGCAGCCAACCAGGGGAAGAGACCCAGTACTTC | CASSQPGEETQYF
few | TRBJ2-5 | . | TRBV10-2 | TGCGCCAGCAGTGAGTGGAGCGCCGGGGAGACCCAGTACTTC | CASSEWSAGETQYF
. | TRBJ2-1 | . | TRBV29-1 | TGCAGCGTTGTCAGGGGCCCCCCCAATGAGCAGTTCTTC | CSVVRGPPNEQFF
few | TRBJ2-3 | . | TRBV5-5 | TGTGCCAGCAGCCCCTTTCGCCCAGAACCAGATACGCAGTATTTT | CASSPFRPEPDTQYF
. | TRBJ1-1 | . | TRBV7-9 | TGTGCCAGCAGACCCGTCGTGGGGGCTTTCGGGGACACTGAAGCTTTCTTT | CASRPVVGAFGDTEAFF
few | TRBJ2-1 | TRBD2 | TRBV20-1 | TGCAGTCCGAGGGACGGGGGGGCCGCCTACAATGAGCAGTTCTTC | CSPRDGGAAYNEQFF
few | TRBJ2-1 | . | TRBV4-1 | TGCGCCAGCAGCCAAGTTGACTTATTAGGTGAGCAGTTCTTC | CASSQVDLLGEQFF